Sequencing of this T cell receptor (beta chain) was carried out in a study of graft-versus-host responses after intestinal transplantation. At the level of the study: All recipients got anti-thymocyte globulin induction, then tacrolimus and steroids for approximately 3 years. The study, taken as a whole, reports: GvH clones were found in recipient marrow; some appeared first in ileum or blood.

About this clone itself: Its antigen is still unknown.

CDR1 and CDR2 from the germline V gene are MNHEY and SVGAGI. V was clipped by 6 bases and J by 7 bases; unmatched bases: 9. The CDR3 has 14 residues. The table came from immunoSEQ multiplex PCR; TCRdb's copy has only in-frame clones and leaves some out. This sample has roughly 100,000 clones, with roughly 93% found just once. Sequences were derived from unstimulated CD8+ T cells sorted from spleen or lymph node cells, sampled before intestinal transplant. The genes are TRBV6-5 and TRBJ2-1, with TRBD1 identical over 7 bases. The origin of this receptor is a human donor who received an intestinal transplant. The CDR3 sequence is CASRHTLTGNEQFF. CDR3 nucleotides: TGTGCCAGCAGACACACCCTGACAGGGAATGAGCAGTTCTTC.